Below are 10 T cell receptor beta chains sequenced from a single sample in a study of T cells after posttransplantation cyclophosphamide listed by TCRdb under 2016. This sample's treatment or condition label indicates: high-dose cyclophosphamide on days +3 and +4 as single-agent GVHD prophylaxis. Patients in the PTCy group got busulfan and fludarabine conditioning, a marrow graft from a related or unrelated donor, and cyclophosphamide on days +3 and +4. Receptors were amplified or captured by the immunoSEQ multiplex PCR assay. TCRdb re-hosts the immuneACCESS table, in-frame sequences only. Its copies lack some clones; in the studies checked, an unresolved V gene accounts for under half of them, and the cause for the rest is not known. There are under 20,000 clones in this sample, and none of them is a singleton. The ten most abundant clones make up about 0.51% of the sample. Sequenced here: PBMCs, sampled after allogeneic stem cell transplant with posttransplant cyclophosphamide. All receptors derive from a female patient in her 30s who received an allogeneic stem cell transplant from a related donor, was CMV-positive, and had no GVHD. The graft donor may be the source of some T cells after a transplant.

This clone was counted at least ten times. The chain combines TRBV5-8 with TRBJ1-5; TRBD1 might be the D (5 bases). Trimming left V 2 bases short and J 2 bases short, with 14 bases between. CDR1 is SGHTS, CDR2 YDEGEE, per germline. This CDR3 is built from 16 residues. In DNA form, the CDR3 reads TGTGCCAGCAGCTTAAAGGGCCCCAGGGGCAATCAGCCCCAGCATTTT. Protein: CASSLKGPRGNQPQHF.

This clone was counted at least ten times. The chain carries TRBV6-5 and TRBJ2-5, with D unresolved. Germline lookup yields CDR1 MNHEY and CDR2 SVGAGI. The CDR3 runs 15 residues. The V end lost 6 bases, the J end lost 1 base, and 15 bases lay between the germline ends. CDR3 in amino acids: CASRRWVTTQETQYF. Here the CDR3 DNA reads TGTGCCAGCAGGCGGTGGGTCACTACCCAAGAGACCCAGTACTTC.

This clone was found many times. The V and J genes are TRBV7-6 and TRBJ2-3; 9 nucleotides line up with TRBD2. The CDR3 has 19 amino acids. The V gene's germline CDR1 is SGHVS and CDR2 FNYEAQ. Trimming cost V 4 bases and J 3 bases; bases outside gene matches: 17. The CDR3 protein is CASSSRVFVAGDRTDTQYF. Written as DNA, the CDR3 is TGTGCCAGCAGCTCCAGAGTTTTTGTAGCGGGAGATAGAACAGATACGCAGTATTTT. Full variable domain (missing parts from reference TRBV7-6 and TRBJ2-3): GAGVSQSPRYKVTKRGQDVALRCDPISGHVSLYWYRQALGQGPEFLTYFNYEAQQDKSGLPNDRFSAERPEGSISTLTIQRTEQRDSAMYRCASSSRVFVAGDRTDTQYFGPGTRLTVL.

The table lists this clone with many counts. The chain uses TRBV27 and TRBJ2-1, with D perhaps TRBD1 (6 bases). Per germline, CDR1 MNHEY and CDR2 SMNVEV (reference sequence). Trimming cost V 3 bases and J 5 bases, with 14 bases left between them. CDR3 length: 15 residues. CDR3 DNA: TGTGCCAGCAGTTTGAGGGGGTCCGAACACAATGAGCAGTTCTTC. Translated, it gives CASSLRGSEHNEQFF.

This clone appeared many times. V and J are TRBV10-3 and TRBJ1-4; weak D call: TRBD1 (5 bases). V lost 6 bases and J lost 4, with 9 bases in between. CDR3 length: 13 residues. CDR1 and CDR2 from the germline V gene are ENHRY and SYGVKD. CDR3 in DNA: TGTGCCATCAGGGCGGGGGTTAATGAAAAACTGTTTTTT. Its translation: CAIRAGVNEKLFF.

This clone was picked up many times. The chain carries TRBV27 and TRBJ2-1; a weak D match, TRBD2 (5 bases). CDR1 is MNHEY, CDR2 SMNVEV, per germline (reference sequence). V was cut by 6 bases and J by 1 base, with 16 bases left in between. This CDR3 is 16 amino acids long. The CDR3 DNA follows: TGTGCCAGCAGCTCCCATGGACTTAGTTCCTACAATGAGCAGTTCTTC. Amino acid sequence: CASSSHGLSSYNEQFF.

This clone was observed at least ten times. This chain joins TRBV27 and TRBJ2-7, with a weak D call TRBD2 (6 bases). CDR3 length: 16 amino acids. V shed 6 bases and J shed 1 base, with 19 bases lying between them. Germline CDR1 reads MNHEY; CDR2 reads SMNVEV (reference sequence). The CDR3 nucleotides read TGTGCCAGCAGACGGGGGTGGGGGTTATCTTCCTACGAGCAGTACTTC. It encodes CASRRGWGLSSYEQYF.

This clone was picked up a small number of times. The CDR3 here is CASSPRRDSSYEQYF. CDR3 sequence (DNA): TGTGCCAGCTCACCACGACGGGACAGTTCCTACGAGCAGTACTTC. The chain links TRBV18 to TRBJ2-5; 7 bases map to TRBD1. The J call may be wrong; the DNA end is better matched by TRBJ2-7. There are 15 residues in the CDR3. The V gene's germline CDR1 is KGHSH and CDR2 LQKENI.

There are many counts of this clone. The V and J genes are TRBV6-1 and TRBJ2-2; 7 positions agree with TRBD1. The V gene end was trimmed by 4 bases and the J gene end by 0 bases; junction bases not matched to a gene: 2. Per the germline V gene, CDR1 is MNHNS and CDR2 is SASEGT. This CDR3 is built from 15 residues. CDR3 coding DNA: TGTGCCAGCAGTGCTGGGACAGCGAACACCGGGGAGCTGTTTTTT. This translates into CASSAGTANTGELFF.

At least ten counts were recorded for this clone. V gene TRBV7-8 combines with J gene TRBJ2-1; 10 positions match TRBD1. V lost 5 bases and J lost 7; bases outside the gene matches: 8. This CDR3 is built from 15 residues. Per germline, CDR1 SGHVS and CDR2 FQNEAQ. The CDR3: CASSGRPGQGNEQFF. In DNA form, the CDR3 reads TGTGCCAGCAGCGGACGGCCGGGACAGGGGAATGAGCAGTTCTTC.